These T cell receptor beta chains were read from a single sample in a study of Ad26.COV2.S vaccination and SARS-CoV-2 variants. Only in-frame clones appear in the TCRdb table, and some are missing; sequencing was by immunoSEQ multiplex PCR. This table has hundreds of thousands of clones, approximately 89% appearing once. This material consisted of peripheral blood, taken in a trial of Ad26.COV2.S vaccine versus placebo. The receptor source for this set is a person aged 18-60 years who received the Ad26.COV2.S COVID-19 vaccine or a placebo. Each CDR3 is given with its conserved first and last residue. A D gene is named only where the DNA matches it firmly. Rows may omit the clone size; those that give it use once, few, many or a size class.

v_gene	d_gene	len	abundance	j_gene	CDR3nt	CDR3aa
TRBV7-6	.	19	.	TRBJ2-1	TGTGCCAGCAGCTCTCTAAGATCCAATCGGGGGAGCTCCTACAATGAGCAGTTCTTC	CASSSLRSNRGSSYNEQFF
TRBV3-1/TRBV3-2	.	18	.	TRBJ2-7	TGTGCCAGCAGCCAGGGACCCCCGGTTTGGTCGGGTCCTTACGAGCAGTACTTC	CASSQGPPVWSGPYEQYF
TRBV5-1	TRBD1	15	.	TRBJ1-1	TGCGCCAGCAGCAGCCTCGGACAGGGAGGAACTGAAGCTTTCTTT	CASSSLGQGGTEAFF
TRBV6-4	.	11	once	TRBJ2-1	TGTGCCAGCAGACATCGCGGTGAGCAGTTCTTC	CASRHRGEQFF
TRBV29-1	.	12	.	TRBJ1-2	TGCAGCGGTGGGACGGCTAACTATGGCTACACCTTC	CSGGTANYGYTF
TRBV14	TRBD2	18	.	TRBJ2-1	TGTGCCAGCAGCCAAGGTAAAGCGGGGCGAATCTCCTACAATGAGCAGTTCTTC	CASSQGKAGRISYNEQFF
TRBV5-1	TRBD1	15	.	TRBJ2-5	TGCGCCAGCAGCCCGCCAGACAGGGCGAGGGAGACCCAGTACTTC	CASSPPDRARETQYF
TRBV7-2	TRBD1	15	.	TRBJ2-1	TGTGCCAGCAGCTTAGTGGGACAGGGTTACAATGAGCAGTTCTTC	CASSLVGQGYNEQFF
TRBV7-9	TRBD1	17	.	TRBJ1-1	TGTGCCAGCAGCTCCGGGACAGGGGGCGAATATTATCCTGAAGCTTTCTTT	CASSSGTGGEYYPEAFF
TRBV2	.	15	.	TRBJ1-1	TGTGCCAGCAGCTTCACAGAGCCCAAGAACACTGAAGCTTTCTTT	CASSFTEPKNTEAFF
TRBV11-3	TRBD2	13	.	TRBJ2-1	TGTGCCAGCAGCCCGGGGAGGGGTGATGAGCAGTTCTTC	CASSPGRGDEQFF
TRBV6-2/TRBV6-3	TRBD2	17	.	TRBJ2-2	TGTGCCAGCAGCAACGGTGCTAGCGGGGGTAACACCGGGGAGCTGTTTTTT	CASSNGASGGNTGELFF
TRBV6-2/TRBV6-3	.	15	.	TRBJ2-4	TGTGCCAGCAGTTACTGGGGTCTAGGGGAGAACATTCAGTACTTC	CASSYWGLGENIQYF
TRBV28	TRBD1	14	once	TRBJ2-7	TGTGCCAGCCGCCCTACAGGGGCCCCCTACGAGCAGTACTTC	CASRPTGAPYEQYF
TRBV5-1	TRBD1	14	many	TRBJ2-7	TGCGCCAGCAGCTGGACCGGGACAGGGGGAGAGCAGTACTTC	CASSWTGTGGEQYF
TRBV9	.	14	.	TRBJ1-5	TGTGCCAGCAGCGTAGAGTCCTGGATGGGGCCCCAGCATTTT	CASSVESWMGPQHF
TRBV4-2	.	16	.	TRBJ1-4	TGTGCCAGCAGCAATAAGGACAGCTCGAATAATGAAAAACTGTTTTTT	CASSNKDSSNNEKLFF
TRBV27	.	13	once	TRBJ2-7	TGTGCCAGCAGTTCGGGAGAGTCCTACGAGCAGTACTTC	CASSSGESYEQYF
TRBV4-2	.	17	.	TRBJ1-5	TGTGCCAGCAGCCAAGATCGCCCAGGCAGGGTGGGTCAGCCCCAGCATTTT	CASSQDRPGRVGQPQHF
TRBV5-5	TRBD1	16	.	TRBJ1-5	TGTGCCAGCAGAACCGGGACAGGGGGCCTGAATCAGCCCCAGCATTTT	CASRTGTGGLNQPQHF
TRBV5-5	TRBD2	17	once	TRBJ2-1	TGTGCCAGCAGGCCCAGGCTAGCGGGAGGGTCCTACAATGAGCAGTTCTTC	CASRPRLAGGSYNEQFF
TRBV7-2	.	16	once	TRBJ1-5	TGTGCCAGCAGCTTAAGCGGGCGGTTAAGCAATCAGCCCCAGCATTTT	CASSLSGRLSNQPQHF
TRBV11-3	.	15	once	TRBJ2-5	TGTGCCAGCAGTCCCAGGGTTGGAGGGTTTGAGACCCAGTACTTC	CASSPRVGGFETQYF
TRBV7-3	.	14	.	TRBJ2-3	TGTGCCAGCAGCCCTCTAGCGAGCACAGATACGCAGTATTTT	CASSPLASTDTQYF
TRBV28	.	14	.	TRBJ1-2	TGTGCCAGCAGTTTGACGGGGACCGACTATGGCTACACCTTC	CASSLTGTDYGYTF
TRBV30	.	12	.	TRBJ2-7	TGTGCCTGGAGGGTGCAGGGATACGAGCAGTACTTC	CAWRVQGYEQYF
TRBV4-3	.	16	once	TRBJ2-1	TGCGCCAGCAGCCAAGAAACGAGTGCGGGGTACGATGAGCAGTTCTTC	CASSQETSAGYDEQFF
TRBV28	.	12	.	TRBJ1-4	TGTGCCAGCAGTGTGGCGGACGAAAAACTGTTTTTT	CASSVADEKLFF
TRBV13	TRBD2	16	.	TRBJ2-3	TGTGCCAGCAGCTTAGGGAGTGCGGGAGGGGGAGATACGCAGTATTTT	CASSLGSAGGGDTQYF
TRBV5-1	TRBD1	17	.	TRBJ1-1	TGCGCCAGCAGCTTGGCCCCCCTGGGACAGGGGGGCACTGAAGCTTTCTTT	CASSLAPLGQGGTEAFF
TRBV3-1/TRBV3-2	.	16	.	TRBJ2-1	TGTGCCAGCAGCCAAGATGGGGGTAATTACTACAATGAGCAGTTCTTC	CASSQDGGNYYNEQFF
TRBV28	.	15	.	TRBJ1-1	TGTGCCAGCAGTTCCCCACGACTTATGAACACTGAAGCTTTCTTT	CASSSPRLMNTEAFF
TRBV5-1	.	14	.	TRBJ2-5	TGCGCCAGCAGCTGGCAGGGAAGCCAAGAGACCCAGTACTTC	CASSWQGSQETQYF